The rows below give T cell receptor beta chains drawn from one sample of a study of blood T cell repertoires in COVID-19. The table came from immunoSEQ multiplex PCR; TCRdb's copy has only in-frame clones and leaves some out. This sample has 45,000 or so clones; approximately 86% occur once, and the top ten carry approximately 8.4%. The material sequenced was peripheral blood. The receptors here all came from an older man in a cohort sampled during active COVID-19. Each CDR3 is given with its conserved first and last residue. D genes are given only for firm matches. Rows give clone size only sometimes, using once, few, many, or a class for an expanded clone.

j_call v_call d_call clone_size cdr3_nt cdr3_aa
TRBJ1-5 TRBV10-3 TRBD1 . TGTGCCATCAGCCGGGACAGAGCAGCCAATCAGCCCCAGCATTTT CAISRDRAANQPQHF
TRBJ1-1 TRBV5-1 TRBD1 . TGCGCCAGCAGCTTGGTTGGCGCCGGCGACAGGGCCCCTGAAGCTTTCTTT CASSLVGAGDRAPEAFF
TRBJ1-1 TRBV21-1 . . TGTGCCAGCAGCCCCGGGACAGGGGGCACTGAAGCTTTCTTT CASSPGTGGTEAFF
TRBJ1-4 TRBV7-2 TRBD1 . TGTGCCAGCAGCTACAGACAGGGGGGGACTGAAAAACTGTTTTTT CASSYRQGGTEKLFF
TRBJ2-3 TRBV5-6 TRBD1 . TGTGCCAGCAGCTTTCGGGACAGGGGGACAGATACGCAGTATTTT CASSFRDRGTDTQYF
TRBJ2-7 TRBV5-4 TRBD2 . TGTGCCAGCAGCTTGAGAGTAGCGGGGGGGCTATCCTACGAGCAGTACTTC CASSLRVAGGLSYEQYF
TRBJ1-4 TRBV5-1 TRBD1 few TGCGCCAGCAGCGACGGACAGGGAGCGGGTGAAAAACTGTTTTTT CASSDGQGAGEKLFF
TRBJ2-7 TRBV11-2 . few TGTGCCAGCAGCCCCTTACAGGGCCCCTACGAGCAGTACTTC CASSPLQGPYEQYF
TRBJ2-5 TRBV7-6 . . TGTGCCAGCAGCTTATGGACAGAAGAGACCCAGTACTTC CASSLWTEETQYF
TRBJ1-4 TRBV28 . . TGTGCCAGCAGACCGCCCACAGGGAATGAAAAACTGTTTTTT CASRPPTGNEKLFF
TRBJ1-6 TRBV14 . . TGTGCCAGCAGTCAGGTCTCGGGGTCACCCCTCCACTTT CASSQVSGSPLHF
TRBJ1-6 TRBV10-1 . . TGCGCCAGTCCCGGGGGACTTTGCGATAATTCACCCCTCCACTTT CASPGGLCDNSPLHF
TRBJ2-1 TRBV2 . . TGTGCCAGAAAGATCCGGCCGCAAGAGGGTGAGCAGTTCTTC CARKIRPQEGEQFF
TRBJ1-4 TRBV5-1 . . TGCGCCAGCAGGCGGGAAGCAACTAATGAAAAACTGTTTTTT CASRREATNEKLFF
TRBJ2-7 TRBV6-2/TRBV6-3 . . TGTGCCAGCAGTTACCCCGACTTTTCCTACGAGCAGTACTTC CASSYPDFSYEQYF
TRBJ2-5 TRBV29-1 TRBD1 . TGCAGCGTTGAACCCGGGACAGGGGTCGAGACCCAGTACTTC CSVEPGTGVETQYF
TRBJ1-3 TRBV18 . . TGTGCCAGCTCACCGCTCTCCAGGCGCCAGTCCTCTGGAAACACCATATATTTT CASSPLSRRQSSGNTIYF